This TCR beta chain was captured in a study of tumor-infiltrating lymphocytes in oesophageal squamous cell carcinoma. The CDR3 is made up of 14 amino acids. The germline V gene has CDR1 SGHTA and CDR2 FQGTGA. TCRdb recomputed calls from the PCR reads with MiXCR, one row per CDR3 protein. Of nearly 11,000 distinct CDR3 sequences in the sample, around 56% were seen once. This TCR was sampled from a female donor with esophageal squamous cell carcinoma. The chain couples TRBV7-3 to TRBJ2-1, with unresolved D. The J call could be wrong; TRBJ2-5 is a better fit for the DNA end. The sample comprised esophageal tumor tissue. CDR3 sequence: CASSLMSGWGTQYF. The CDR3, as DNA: TGTGCCAGCAGCTTAATGTCCGGGTGGGGGACCCAGTACTTC.